A selection of T cell receptor beta chains follows, all from one sample in a study of shared clonotypes between healthy human individuals. Only in-frame clones appear in the TCRdb table, and some are missing; sequencing was by immunoSEQ multiplex PCR. The repertoire holds about 2 million clones, with roughly 95% as singletons. Sequenced: naive CD8+ T cells sorted from blood. The origin of the receptors is a man aged 18 to 30 in good health. Both conserved end residues are part of each CDR3. Fields, in order: J gene, clone size, D gene, V gene, CDR3 protein, CDR3 DNA. D genes are given only for firm matches. Clone size, where shown, is once, few, many, or a class for clones that have expanded.

TRBJ2-1 | - | TRBD2 | TRBV13 | CASSSRTSGWGATAHEQFF | TGTGCCAGCAGCTCCAGGACTAGCGGGTGGGGGGCCACCGCTCATGAGCAGTTCTTC
TRBJ2-7 | few | - | TRBV6-5 | CASSYSPYEQYF | TGTGCCAGCAGTTACTCCCCCTACGAGCAGTACTTC
TRBJ2-7 | - | - | TRBV27 | CATLGEGAYEQYF | TGTGCCACCCTCGGCGAAGGGGCCTACGAGCAGTACTTC
TRBJ2-7 | - | - | TRBV5-6 | CASSLATSYEQYF | TGTGCCAGCAGCTTGGCGACTAGCTACGAGCAGTACTTC
TRBJ2-4 | once | - | TRBV2 | CASSDSTGTGENIQYF | TGTGCCAGCAGTGACTCAACCGGGACTGGAGAAAACATTCAGTACTTC
TRBJ2-5 | - | - | TRBV28 | CASSLEGGWAETQYF | TGTGCCAGCAGTTTAGAGGGTGGTTGGGCAGAGACCCAGTACTTC
TRBJ2-7 | - | - | TRBV7-6 | CASSLAKSYEQYF | TGTGCCAGCAGCTTAGCGAAGAGCTACGAGCAGTACTTC
TRBJ2-7 | - | TRBD1 | TRBV29-1 | CSVARDSSYEQYF | TGCAGCGTAGCCCGGGACAGCTCCTACGAGCAGTACTTC
TRBJ2-7 | - | TRBD2 | TRBV9 | CASSPRGRDYEQYF | TGTGCCAGCAGCCCTCGGGGGAGGGACTACGAGCAGTACTTC
TRBJ2-3 | - | - | TRBV5-1 | CASSFAIPSTDTQYF | TGCGCCAGCAGCTTCGCCATTCCGAGCACAGATACGCAGTATTTT
TRBJ1-2 | - | - | TRBV27 | CASSPYPGTNYGYTF | TGTGCCAGCAGTCCTTACCCAGGGACTAACTATGGCTACACCTTC
TRBJ2-1 | - | TRBD2 | TRBV27 | CASSPGGAGGPYNEQFF | TGTGCCAGCAGTCCAGGGGGAGCGGGGGGGCCGTACAATGAGCAGTTCTTC
TRBJ2-3 | - | TRBD2 | TRBV10-1 | CASSDLFSGSLTDTQYF | TGCGCCAGCAGTGACCTCTTTAGCGGGAGCCTCACAGATACGCAGTATTTT
TRBJ1-1 | - | - | TRBV19 | CASSSGLEVEAFF | TGTGCCAGTAGTTCCGGCCTAGAAGTTGAAGCTTTCTTT
TRBJ2-1 | - | - | TRBV30 | CAWSGQNNEQFF | TGTGCCTGGAGCGGACAGAACAATGAGCAGTTCTTC
TRBJ2-2 | - | - | TRBV19 | CASSIGPAGELFF | TGTGCCAGTAGTATAGGACCCGCCGGGGAGCTGTTTTTT
TRBJ2-3 | - | - | TRBV19 | CASKGLDTQYF | TGTGCCAGTAAGGGGTTAGATACGCAGTATTTT
TRBJ2-7 | - | TRBD1 | TRBV27 | CASSPYRTGDPYEQYF | TGTGCCAGCAGTCCTTACAGGACAGGGGACCCCTACGAGCAGTACTTC
TRBJ2-7 | - | TRBD1 | TRBV7-9 | CASSRRGQEQYF | TGTGCCAGCAGCCGAAGGGGGCAGGAGCAGTACTTC
TRBJ1-4 | - | - | TRBV27 | CASSQTGLANEKLFF | TGTGCCAGCAGCCAAACAGGGTTAGCTAATGAAAAACTGTTTTTT
TRBJ2-5 | - | - | TRBV11-3 | CASSLEGEETQYF | TGTGCCAGCAGCTTGGAGGGTGAAGAGACCCAGTACTTC
TRBJ2-2 | - | TRBD2 | TRBV5-6 | CASSFTSGGSTGELFF | TGTGCCAGCAGCTTCACTAGCGGGGGGTCCACCGGGGAGCTGTTTTTT
TRBJ1-4 | - | TRBD1 | TRBV25-1 | CASSGDRVREKLFF | TGTGCCAGCAGTGGGGACAGGGTACGGGAAAAACTGTTTTTT
TRBJ2-1 | - | - | TRBV13 | CASSLGGPTGSDEQFF | TGTGCCAGCAGCCTAGGAGGGCCGACAGGGAGCGATGAGCAGTTCTTC
TRBJ1-1 | once | - | TRBV5-1 | CASSFDGVFEAFF | TGCGCCAGCAGCTTTGACGGTGTATTTGAAGCTTTCTTT
TRBJ2-1 | - | - | TRBV5-6 | CASSFEGEGLQNEQFF | TGTGCCAGCAGTTTCGAGGGTGAGGGCCTACAAAATGAGCAGTTCTTC
TRBJ1-1 | - | - | TRBV14 | CASSPRINTEAFF | TGTGCCAGCAGCCCCAGAATAAACACTGAAGCTTTCTTT
TRBJ2-5 | - | - | TRBV7-9 | CASSYLEPQETQYF | TGTGCCAGCAGCTACCTGGAGCCCCAAGAGACCCAGTACTTC
TRBJ1-5 | few | TRBD1 | TRBV9 | CASSAQGYSNQPQHF | TGTGCCAGCAGCGCACAGGGGTATAGCAATCAGCCCCAGCATTTT
TRBJ2-3 | - | - | TRBV4-1 | CASSQDPGRGTDTQYF | TGCGCCAGCAGCCAAGATCCGGGCAGGGGCACAGATACGCAGTATTTT
TRBJ1-1 | - | - | TRBV4-3 | CASSRLQGYSTEAFF | TGCGCCAGCAGCCGATTACAGGGTTACAGCACTGAAGCTTTCTTT
TRBJ2-2 | - | TRBD2 | TRBV18 | CASSPPVGREISGELFF | TGTGCCAGCTCACCACCGGTGGGGCGGGAGATATCCGGGGAGCTGTTTTTT
TRBJ1-1 | - | - | TRBV13 | CASSLGVYERGKDTEAFF | TGTGCCAGCAGCTTAGGAGTGTATGAACGGGGGAAGGACACTGAAGCTTTCTTT
TRBJ2-2 | - | TRBD2 | TRBV7-2 | CASSLGLAALTGELFF | TGTGCCAGCAGCTTAGGACTAGCGGCCCTCACCGGGGAGCTGTTTTTT
TRBJ2-3 | - | TRBD2 | TRBV6-5 | CASSLLAGGPDTQYF | TGTGCCAGCAGTTTACTAGCGGGAGGACCAGATACGCAGTATTTT
TRBJ2-1 | - | - | TRBV27 | CASSLPGAYNEQFF | TGTGCCAGCAGTTTGCCCGGGGCCTACAATGAGCAGTTCTTC
TRBJ2-4 | - | - | TRBV28 | CASSNPQGDIQYF | TGTGCCAGCAGCAACCCGCAGGGAGACATTCAGTACTTC
TRBJ2-1 | - | TRBD2 | TRBV9 | CASSVGGSGNEQFF | TGTGCCAGCAGCGTAGGCGGGAGTGGCAATGAGCAGTTCTTC
TRBJ2-7 | - | TRBD2 | TRBV6-5 | CATLAGVGEQYF | TGTGCCACCCTAGCGGGAGTGGGAGAGCAGTACTTC
TRBJ1-1 | - | - | TRBV18 | CASSQEGPETFF | TGTGCCAGCTCACAGGAGGGACCTGAAACTTTCTTT